These T cell receptor beta chains were read from a single sample in a study of blood T cell repertoires in COVID-19. Here immunoSEQ multiplex PCR was the method, and the copy in TCRdb shows in-frame clones only, minus some. The sample carries 300,000 to 350,000 clones, roughly 90% recorded once. What was sequenced was peripheral blood. The receptors stem from a woman in her 40s with COVID-19, enrolled during active disease. Each CDR3 is given with its conserved first and last residue. A D gene is named only where the DNA matches it firmly. Size is omitted from some rows. Given values are once, few, many or a class for expanded clones.

abundance: -; j_gene: TRBJ1-5; d_gene: -; v_gene: TRBV30; CDR3nt: TGTGCCTGGAGTGTGCAGGCCAATCAGCCCCAGCATTTT; CDR3aa: CAWSVQANQPQHF
abundance: -; j_gene: TRBJ1-5; d_gene: -; v_gene: TRBV6-5; CDR3nt: TGTGCCAGCAGGGGGGGTCCCCCAGGGAATCAGCCCCAGCATTTT; CDR3aa: CASRGGPPGNQPQHF
abundance: -; j_gene: TRBJ1-2; d_gene: -; v_gene: TRBV6-6; CDR3nt: TGTGCCAGCAGTTACGGGCAGAGTAACTATGGCTACACCTTC; CDR3aa: CASSYGQSNYGYTF
abundance: -; j_gene: TRBJ2-7; d_gene: -; v_gene: TRBV19; CDR3nt: TGTGCCAGTAGGCTGGACAGAAATAGGGCCTACGAGCAGTACTTC; CDR3aa: CASRLDRNRAYEQYF
abundance: -; j_gene: TRBJ1-4; d_gene: TRBD1; v_gene: TRBV25-1; CDR3nt: TGTGCCAGCAGTGATACAGGGGGCGATGAAAAACTGTTTTTT; CDR3aa: CASSDTGGDEKLFF
abundance: -; j_gene: TRBJ1-4; d_gene: TRBD1; v_gene: TRBV7-8; CDR3nt: TGTGCCAGCAGCTTCGCCGGGACAGGGGGTGAAAAACTGTTTTTT; CDR3aa: CASSFAGTGGEKLFF
abundance: -; j_gene: TRBJ2-5; d_gene: TRBD2; v_gene: TRBV7-3; CDR3nt: TGTGCCAGCAGCTATCAGCGGGGGCCGGGGGAGACCCAGTACTTC; CDR3aa: CASSYQRGPGETQYF
abundance: -; j_gene: TRBJ1-1; d_gene: -; v_gene: TRBV24-1; CDR3nt: TGTGCCACCAGTGATTTGCGGGAAGCTTTCTTT; CDR3aa: CATSDLREAFF
abundance: -; j_gene: TRBJ2-2; d_gene: -; v_gene: TRBV5-1; CDR3nt: TGCGCCAGCAGCCAGAACACCGGGGAGCTGTTTTTT; CDR3aa: CASSQNTGELFF
abundance: few; j_gene: TRBJ2-3; d_gene: TRBD1; v_gene: TRBV30; CDR3nt: TGTGCCTGGAGTGTACAGGACAGGGTCGTATCAGATACGCAGTATTTT; CDR3aa: CAWSVQDRVVSDTQYF
abundance: -; j_gene: TRBJ2-1; d_gene: TRBD2; v_gene: TRBV5-4; CDR3nt: TGTGCCAGCAGCCCGGAGAGACTAGCGGGATCGACTGAGCAGTTCTTC; CDR3aa: CASSPERLAGSTEQFF
abundance: -; j_gene: TRBJ2-3; d_gene: -; v_gene: TRBV28; CDR3nt: TGTGCCAGCAGTCCGAGACTCGGTACGCAGTATTTT; CDR3aa: CASSPRLGTQYF
abundance: -; j_gene: TRBJ2-7; d_gene: -; v_gene: TRBV19; CDR3nt: TGTGCCAGTAGTTTAGGACAAGTCTACGAGCAGTACTTC; CDR3aa: CASSLGQVYEQYF
abundance: -; j_gene: TRBJ1-1; d_gene: -; v_gene: TRBV6-5; CDR3nt: TGTGCCAGCAGAGAGGGCATGAACACTGAAGCTTTCTTT; CDR3aa: CASREGMNTEAFF
abundance: once; j_gene: TRBJ1-2; d_gene: TRBD1; v_gene: TRBV19; CDR3nt: TGTGCCAGTAGTATAGTAGCCTCACAGGGGAGCTACACCTTC; CDR3aa: CASSIVASQGSYTF
abundance: -; j_gene: TRBJ1-6; d_gene: TRBD1; v_gene: TRBV9; CDR3nt: TGTGCCAGCAGCCCTCATTTAGGGTCAGGGGGCGTTAATTCACCCCTCCACTTT; CDR3aa: CASSPHLGSGGVNSPLHF
abundance: -; j_gene: TRBJ2-1; d_gene: -; v_gene: TRBV5-1; CDR3nt: TGCGCCAGCAGCTTGGATCTCCCCGGGAGCTCCTACAATGAGCAGTTCTTC; CDR3aa: CASSLDLPGSSYNEQFF
abundance: -; j_gene: TRBJ2-7; d_gene: -; v_gene: TRBV7-9; CDR3nt: TGTGCCAGCAGCTTAGAAACAGCCTACGAGCAGTACTTC; CDR3aa: CASSLETAYEQYF